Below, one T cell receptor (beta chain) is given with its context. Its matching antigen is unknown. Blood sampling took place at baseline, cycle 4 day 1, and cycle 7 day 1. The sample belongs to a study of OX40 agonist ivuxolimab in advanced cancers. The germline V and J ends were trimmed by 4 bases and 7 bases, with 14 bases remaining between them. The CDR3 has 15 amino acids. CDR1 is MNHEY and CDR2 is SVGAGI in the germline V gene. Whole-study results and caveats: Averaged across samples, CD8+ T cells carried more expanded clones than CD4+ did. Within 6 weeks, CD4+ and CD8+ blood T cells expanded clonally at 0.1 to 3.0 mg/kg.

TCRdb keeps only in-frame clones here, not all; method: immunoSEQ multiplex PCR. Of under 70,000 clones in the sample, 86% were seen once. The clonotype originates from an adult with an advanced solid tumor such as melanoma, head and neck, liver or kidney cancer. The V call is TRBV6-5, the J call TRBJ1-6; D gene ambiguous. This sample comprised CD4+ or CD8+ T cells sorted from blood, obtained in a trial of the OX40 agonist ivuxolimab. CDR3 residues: CASSSTPLSNSPLHF. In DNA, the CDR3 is TGTGCCAGCAGTTCCACCCCGCTATCGAATTCACCCCTCCACTTT.